This T cell receptor beta chain was identified in a study of cytomegalovirus exposure and HLA in healthy donors. General study results and limits: Associated with cytomegalovirus, according to the listing, were some 150 TCR beta chains. It was in a later analysis that TCR association rates were seen to vary by HLA locus, highest for DRB1 and lowest for HLA-C.

As concerns this clone: As yet, its antigen is unknown.

Amplification used 60 Vbeta primers and 13 Jbeta primers. Some clones are missing from TCRdb's copy, which holds only in-frame ones; the method was immunoSEQ multiplex PCR. The sample lists about 180,000 clones, 60% to 85% occurring once. V lost 1 base to trimming and J lost 9 bases; unmatched junction nucleotides: 2. The V gene's germline CDR1 is SGHRS and CDR2 YFSETQ. The CDR3 length is 13 residues. The V and J genes are TRBV5-1 and TRBJ2-1, with 9 nucleotides matching TRBD1. The sample comprised PBMCs. This TCR was sampled from a man in his forties in good health and CMV-seronegative. CDR3 sequence reads: CASSLTGGLEQFF. The CDR3 DNA follows: TGCGCCAGCAGCTTGACAGGGGGCCTTGAGCAGTTCTTC.